A single sample gave rise to the 25 T cell receptor beta chains below, sequenced in a study of cytomegalovirus exposure and HLA in healthy donors (dated by TCRdb to the late 2010s). To prepare the library, the immunoSEQ multiplex PCR assay was applied. For the multiplex PCR, a mixture combining 60 forward primers for TCR Vbeta segments and 13 reverse primers for TCR Jbeta segments was used. In its TCRdb copy, this immuneACCESS table keeps in-frame sequences only and misses some clones. Where compared with another copy, unresolved V genes explain less than half of these, and the others have no known cause. The sample profile shows some 67,000 clones; about 82% of them were found once. Clones ranked in the top ten supply about 3.2% of the sample. Sequencing input: PBMCs. The receptor source for this set is a woman in her twenties or thirties in good health and CMV-seronegative.

This chain uses TRBV4-1 with TRBJ1-6; TRBD1 aligns across 11 bases. Germline CDR1 MGHRA, CDR2 YSYEKL. This CDR3 region has 17 residues. The V and J ends lost 5 bases and 6 bases, in that order; junction bases with no gene match: 9. CDR3 amino acids: CASSDRGQGGFNSPLHF. The DNA for the CDR3 is TGCGCCAGCAGCGATCGGGGACAGGGGGGATTTAATTCACCCCTCCACTTT.

V is TRBV5-6 and J is TRBJ1-1, with 8 bases identical to TRBD1. The CDR3 runs to 17 residues. Looked up from germline, CDR1 is SGHDT and CDR2 is YYEEEE. The junction had 14 bases not matched to a gene; V was cut back by 3 bases and J by 4 bases. The CDR3: CASSSRRQGSLGTEAFF. CDR3 DNA: TGTGCCAGCAGCTCCCGGAGACAGGGGTCGTTAGGCACTGAAGCTTTCTTT.

This clone was recorded only once. The CDR3 DNA follows: TGTGCCAGCAGCTTACAGGGAAGCTCCTACGAGCAGTACTTC. It specifies CASSLQGSSYEQYF. The chain has TRBV5-4 and TRBJ2-7; D perhaps matches TRBD1 (6 bases). Trimming took off 2 bases at V and 0 bases at J, with 9 bases between the two ends. Germline CDR1 and CDR2: SGHNT and YYREEE (reference sequence). CDR3 size: 14 residues.

The V and J genes are TRBV7-2 and TRBJ1-5; TRBD1 might be the D (6 bases). The V gene's germline CDR1 is SGHTA and CDR2 FQGNSA. V shed 2 bases and J shed 2 bases, with 13 bases lying between them. This CDR3 has 16 amino acids. In nucleotides, the CDR3 is TGTGCCAGCAGCTTACCCAGGGGTAATGGCAATCAGCCCCAGCATTTT. It codes for CASSLPRGNGNQPQHF. The variable domain in full, completed from reference TRBV7-2 and TRBJ1-5, reads GAGVSQSPSNKVTEKGKDVELRCDPISGHTALYWYRQSLGQGLEFLIYFQGNSAPDKSGLPSDRFSAERTGGSVSTLTIQRTQQEDSAVYLCASSLPRGNGNQPQHFGDGTRLSIL.

V and J are TRBV11-2 and TRBJ1-4; D is uncertain. The length of the CDR3 is 17 residues. V dropped 4 bases and J dropped 0 bases, with 15 bases sitting between them. In germline, CDR1 is SGHAT, CDR2 FQNNGV. The CDR3 sequence is CASSSRPRPSTNEKLFF. The DNA for the CDR3 is TGTGCCAGCAGCTCACGACCTAGGCCCTCAACTAATGAAAAACTGTTTTTT.

The chain uses TRBV27 and TRBJ1-1; 9 bases map to TRBD1. Germline V gives CDR1 MNHEY, CDR2 SMNVEV (reference sequence). The ends lost 3 bases at V and 4 bases at J; junction bases unmatched: 3. The CDR3 extends over 14 amino acids. In DNA form, the CDR3 reads TGTGCCAGCAGTTTGACGACAGGGGGCACTGAAGCTTTCTTT. Encoded protein: CASSLTTGGTEAFF.

V gene TRBV5-1 combines with J gene TRBJ2-3; D not certain. This CDR3 has 15 amino acids. Deletions cut 0 bases from V and 0 bases from J, with 8 bases between. CDR1 and CDR2 (germline): SGHRS, YFSETQ. The CDR3 nucleotides are TGCGCCAGCAGCTTGGATCCAGGTAGCACAGATACGCAGTATTTT. This encodes CASSLDPGSTDTQYF.

Only one count was recorded for this clone. Here the CDR3 reads CASNSGQANEKLFF. The CDR3, as DNA: TGTGCCAGCAATTCCGGACAGGCTAATGAAAAACTGTTTTTT. V is TRBV5-6 and J is TRBJ1-4, with 7 bases aligning to TRBD1. CDR1 and CDR2 (germline): SGHDT, YYEEEE. CDR3 size: 14 residues. The junction had 5 bases not matched to a gene; V was cut back by 6 bases and J by 3 bases.

The chain has TRBV4-1 and TRBJ2-5; D is unresolved. This CDR3 spans 13 amino acids. The germline CDR1 and CDR2 sequences are MGHRA and YSYEKL. Trimming removed 1 base from V and 2 bases from J, with 5 bases in between. The CDR3 nucleotides read TGCGCCAGCAGCCAAGGACTTCAAGAGACCCAGTACTTC. Encoded protein: CASSQGLQETQYF.

The chain carries TRBV6-1 and TRBJ1-5, with TRBD1 identical over 7 bases. Germline V gives CDR1 MNHNS, CDR2 SASEGT. The CDR3 loop spans 19 amino acids. Trimming cost V 3 bases and J 5 bases; bases outside gene matches: 19. In DNA, the CDR3 is TGTGCCAGCAGTGAGACAGGGCTTTATGTGCTCCAGGGCTATCAGCCCCAGCATTTT. As protein: CASSETGLYVLQGYQPQHF.

The J gene is TRBJ2-7, the V gene TRBV11-3, with no clear D. The CDR3 is made up of 13 amino acids. Germline CDR1 is SGHNT and CDR2 is YENEEA. V lost 6 bases to trimming and J lost 1 base, with 10 bases between them. The CDR3 nucleotides read TGTGCCAGCAGTCTTAATCCTTCCTACGAGCAGTACTTC. Translation: CASSLNPSYEQYF.

In its sample, this clone was seen once. V and J are TRBV19 and TRBJ2-6; 8 positions match TRBD1. V lost 2 bases to trimming and J lost 2 bases; unmatched junction nucleotides: 14. The CDR3 totals 20 residues. The germline gives CDR1 LNHDA, CDR2 SQIVND (reference sequence). CDR3 in amino acids: CASSIKVLRQGKAGANVLTF. The CDR3 region has the DNA TGTGCCAGTAGTATAAAGGTCCTTCGACAGGGGAAGGCTGGGGCCAACGTCCTGACTTTC.

The V call is TRBV19, the J call TRBJ2-5; 12 nucleotides align to TRBD2. The length of the CDR3 is 15 residues. V shed 3 bases, J shed 5 bases, and the junction held 4 bases outside the gene matches. Germline V gene lookup returns CDR1 LNHDA and CDR2 SQIVND (reference sequence). The DNA for the CDR3 is TGTGCCAGTAGTATCACAACTAGCGGGGGGGAGACCCAGTACTTC. This gives the protein CASSITTSGGETQYF.

This rearrangement joins TRBV9 to TRBJ1-1; 7 bases are shared with TRBD1. The CDR3 consists of 16 residues. Germline V lookup: CDR1 SGDLS, CDR2 YYNGEE. The V gene end was trimmed by 4 bases and the J gene end by 4 bases; junction bases not matched to a gene: 13. Here the CDR3 reads CASSHTAQGETTEAFF. DNA for the CDR3: TGTGCCAGCAGCCATACCGCTCAGGGGGAGACCACTGAAGCTTTCTTT.

This clone was seen only a few times. The chain recombines TRBV29-1 with TRBJ2-3; tentatively, D is TRBD1 (7 bases). The CDR3 length is 14 residues. Germline CDR1 and CDR2: SQVTM and ANQGSEA. The V and J ends lost 4 bases and 0 bases respectively, with 11 bases between them. The chain's CDR3 is CSVGQGGSTDTQYF. The CDR3 DNA reads as TGCAGCGTTGGACAGGGAGGCAGCACAGATACGCAGTATTTT.

The CDR3 DNA reads TGTGCCAGCAGCCAGGGGGGGACTAGCGGCAAGTTCTTC. It specifies CASSQGGTSGKFF. The V gene is TRBV5-4, the J gene TRBJ2-1; 11 nucleotides align to TRBD2. The germline CDR1 and CDR2 sequences are SGHNT and YYREEE (reference sequence). V gave up 4 bases and J gave up 14 bases; unmatched junction bases: 8. The CDR3 is made up of 13 amino acids.

The rearrangement links TRBV19 to TRBJ2-1; 7 nucleotides agree with TRBD2. The germline V gene encodes CDR1 LNHDA and CDR2 SQIVND (reference sequence). Unmatched junction bases numbered 6, after V lost 1 base and J lost 0 bases. The CDR3 length is 17 residues. CDR3 sequence reads: CASSIVPSGVSYNEQFF. The CDR3, as DNA: TGTGCCAGTAGTATAGTCCCTAGCGGAGTCTCCTACAATGAGCAGTTCTTC.

The rearrangement joins TRBV28 to TRBJ1-2; D ambiguous. V dropped 6 bases and J dropped 0 bases, with 8 bases sitting between them. CDR3 length: 13 amino acids. CDR1 is MDHEN and CDR2 is SYDVKM in the germline V gene. In DNA, the CDR3 is TGTGCCAGCAGACTCGATCCTAACTATGGCTACACCTTC. Translating gives CASRLDPNYGYTF.

The CDR3 spells CATSRVRGGHSSYEQYF. Written as DNA, the CDR3 is TGTGCCACCAGCAGAGTACGCGGGGGCCATAGCTCCTACGAGCAGTACTTC. The chain employs TRBV15 and TRBJ2-7; possibly TRBD2 for D (7 bases). The CDR3 is 17 amino acids. V lost 1 base, J lost 0 bases, and 16 bases lay in between. Germline CDR1 reads LNHNV; CDR2 reads YYDKDF (reference sequence).

This clone was detected only once. The genes are TRBV27 and TRBJ1-5; no clear D gene. The V end was cut by 5 bases, the J end by 0 bases, with 5 bases between. This CDR3 comprises 13 residues. Looked up from germline, CDR1 is MNHEY and CDR2 is SMNVEV (reference sequence). The CDR3 protein is CASSDISNQPQHF. In DNA, the CDR3 is TGTGCCAGCAGTGACATTAGCAATCAGCCCCAGCATTTT.

The chain carries TRBV30 and TRBJ1-6; no reliable D call. Per germline, CDR1 GTSNPN and CDR2 SVGIG (reference sequence). The CDR3 has 15 residues. V lost 0 bases and J 9 bases, leaving 15 bases between the germline ends. The DNA of the CDR3 is TGTGCCTGGAGTGTAGAAGCGCGTTTTGGTTCACCCCTCCACTTT. Its translation is CAWSVEARFGSPLHF. Full variable domain (missing parts from reference TRBV30 and TRBJ1-6): SQTIHQWPATLVQPVGSPLSLECTVEGTSNPNLYWYRQAAGRGLQLLFYSVGIGQISSEVPQNLSASRPQDRQFILSSKKLLLSDSGFYLCAWSVEARFGSPLHFGNGTRLTVT.

The V and J genes are TRBV4-1 and TRBJ2-3; 11 bases are a match to TRBD2. The V gene end was trimmed by 4 bases and the J gene end by 4 bases; junction bases not matched to a gene: 4. The CDR3 contains 15 residues. From germline, CDR1 is MGHRA and CDR2 YSYEKL. Here the CDR3 reads CASSRTSGLADTQYF. The DNA of the CDR3 is TGCGCCAGCAGCCGGACTAGCGGGTTGGCAGATACGCAGTATTTT.

This clone was observed a few times. The rearrangement uses TRBV27 and TRBJ1-2, with a tentative D call TRBD1 (5 bases). Looked up from germline, CDR1 is MNHEY and CDR2 is SMNVEV (reference sequence). There are 15 residues in the CDR3. Trimming removed 0 bases at V and 2 bases at J, with 10 bases between. The CDR3 reads CASSLSGGKNYGYTF. CDR3 bases: TGTGCCAGCAGTTTATCGGGGGGAAAGAACTATGGCTACACCTTC.

The chain employs TRBV11-3 and TRBJ2-1; D might be TRBD1 (6 bases). The V gene's germline CDR1 is SGHNT and CDR2 YENEEA. This CDR3 region has 17 residues. With 4 bases removed from V and 8 bases from J, the gap between germline ends came to 24 bases. CDR3 nucleotide sequence: TGTGCCAGCAGCTCCCGAGGGGGACCTCCAGCCGGGGATGAGCAGTTCTTC. Translating gives CASSSRGGPPAGDEQFF.

The genes are TRBV4-1 and TRBJ1-2; weak D call: TRBD1 (6 bases). The CDR3 extends over 16 amino acids. Germline CDR1 reads MGHRA; CDR2 reads YSYEKL. V was shortened by 4 bases and J by 5 bases, with 20 bases between the two germline ends. CDR3 residues: CASSPRTEPGDYGYTF. In nucleotides, the CDR3 is TGCGCCAGCAGCCCCAGGACCGAGCCAGGGGATTATGGCTACACCTTC.